The TCR beta chain described here comes from a study of blood T cell repertoires in COVID-19. Profiling relied on immunoSEQ multiplex PCR, and the TCRdb table lists in-frame clones only, not all of them. The sample yields some 490,000 clones, roughly nine tenths seen once. Sequenced: PBMCs or T cells enriched from blood (not recorded which). This TCR derives from a woman aged 60 to 75 who had recovered from COVID-19.

CDR3 residues: CASIGGLGNTIYF. Written as DNA, the CDR3 is TGTGCCAGCATCGGGGGGCTCGGAAACACCATATATTTT. This chain links TRBV6-5 with TRBJ1-3, with D possibly matching TRBD1 (6 bases). Trimming left V 7 bases short and J 4 bases short, with 11 bases between. CDR3 size: 13 residues. Germline assignment: CDR1 MNHEY and CDR2 SVGAGI.